Here is one T cell receptor beta chain with its context. Authors' methods: How many nucleated cells were present was estimated from reference gene primer amplification. Data came from immunoSEQ multiplex PCR; TCRdb stores just in-frame clones and leaves some out. That table is the source of V, J and clone size, and D and trimming were worked out from the DNA. The data show around 75,000 clones, about 88% seen once. This sample was taken from a study of blood T cell repertoires in COVID-19. Study in general: Collection of acute and convalescent COVID-19 samples took place in the United States, Italy and Spain. PBMCs, B-cell-depleted T cells, or T cells were the source of the cDNA or gDNA that made up the material.

Per germline, CDR1 MNHEY and CDR2 SMNVEV (reference sequence). The CDR3 spans 14 residues. With V trimmed by 4 bases and J by 9 bases, 9 bases remained unmatched. The receptor was isolated from a human donor in a cohort sampled during active COVID-19. The chain employs TRBV27 and TRBJ2-1; 7 nucleotides agree with TRBD2. Sequencing was done on a sample of peripheral blood. The CDR3 region is CASSSRLAPGEQFF. CDR3 nucleotides: TGTGCCAGCAGTTCCCGACTAGCCCCGGGTGAGCAGTTCTTC.